The entry below gives a single T cell receptor (beta chain) sequence along with its context. Using its own MiXCR run on the reads, TCRdb lists one record per CDR3 protein. The sample includes around 530,000 distinct CDR3 sequences, around 27% seen only once; the top ten take about 13%. The record originates from a study of T cell repertoires in cytomegalovirus infection. Per germline, CDR1 MNHEY and CDR2 SMNVEV (reference sequence). J gave up 4 bases and V 8 bases, and 5 bases lay outside the gene matches. This CDR3 has 14 residues. The chain has TRBV27 and TRBJ1-5; 10 positions match TRBD1. The clonotype originates from a human donor in good health (CMV status not recorded). Some clones in this sample may be carry-over from other donors' samples. Sequenced sample: PBMCs. CDR3 coding DNA: TGTGCCAGCCGGACAGGGGGTTTTAATCAGCCCCAGCATTTT. Protein sequence: CASRTGGFNQPQHF.